This is a list of T cell receptor beta chains from one sample in a study of blood T cell repertoires in COVID-19. Assay: immunoSEQ multiplex PCR; the TCRdb copy retains only in-frame clones and omits some. The table includes some 140,000 clones, around three quarters detected once. Sequenced: peripheral blood. Receptors originate from a man aged 60-69 years with acute or convalescent COVID-19. The CDR3 runs from the conserved cysteine through the conserved F or W. Each record gives: clone size, V gene, J gene, D gene, CDR3 protein, CDR3 DNA. A D gene is named only where the DNA matches it firmly. Rows give clone size only sometimes, using once, few, many, or a class for an expanded clone.

>.|TRBV6-5|TRBJ2-3|.
CASRRDDTDTQYF
TGTGCCAGCAGGAGGGATGACACAGATACGCAGTATTTT
>.|TRBV28|TRBJ1-2|TRBD1
CASSPRDRDYGYTF
TGTGCCAGCAGTCCCCGGGACAGGGACTATGGCTACACCTTC
>.|TRBV7-3|TRBJ1-1|.
CASSPSGGPEAFF
TGTGCCAGCAGCCCTTCGGGGGGCCCTGAAGCTTTCTTT
>.|TRBV19|TRBJ1-2|.
CASCQYQGHGYTF
TGTGCCAGTTGCCAATACCAGGGGCATGGCTACACCTTC
>.|TRBV3-1/TRBV3-2|TRBJ2-5|.
CASSQGRFMTQYF
TGTGCCAGCAGCCAAGGTCGGTTCATGACCCAGTACTTC
>.|TRBV19|TRBJ1-1|.
CASSMGQENTEAFF
TGTGCCAGTAGTATGGGCCAGGAGAACACTGAAGCTTTCTTT
>.|TRBV27|TRBJ1-6|TRBD1
CASSTRTGRGIPSPLHF
TGTGCCAGCAGTACCCGGACAGGGCGCGGCATACCTTCACCCCTCCACTTT
>.|TRBV6-2/TRBV6-3|TRBJ2-1|TRBD2
CASRPGGSGRGNEQFF
TGTGCCAGCAGGCCTGGGGGTAGCGGGAGGGGGAATGAGCAGTTCTTC
>.|TRBV28|TRBJ1-5|TRBD1
CASSLFGTGTFSGNQPQHF
TGTGCCAGCAGTTTGTTTGGGACAGGGACATTCTCCGGCAATCAGCCCCAGCATTTT
>once|TRBV18|TRBJ2-3|TRBD2
CASSPPASGRGVTQYF
TGTGCCAGCTCACCTCCCGCGAGCGGGAGGGGCGTTACGCAGTATTTT
>.|TRBV27|TRBJ2-7|TRBD2
CASSFAGGTSSAYEQYF
TGTGCCAGCAGTTTTGCGGGAGGGACATCATCCGCCTACGAGCAGTACTTC
>.|TRBV19|TRBJ1-1|.
CASSLRFRNTEAFF
TGTGCCAGTAGCCTCCGTTTTCGGAACACTGAAGCTTTCTTT
>.|TRBV28|TRBJ1-5|.
CASRLGALSNQPQHF
TGTGCCAGCAGATTGGGGGCTTTGAGCAATCAGCCCCAGCATTTT
>.|TRBV27|TRBJ1-5|.
CASSRGGNQPQHF
TGTGCCAGCAGTCGAGGTGGCAATCAGCCCCAGCATTTT
>once|TRBV28|TRBJ1-5|.
CASSSLGGLDNQPQHF
TGTGCCAGCAGTTCCCTAGGAGGACTCGATAATCAGCCCCAGCATTTT
>.|TRBV7-2|TRBJ2-7|TRBD1
CASSPIDRGVEQYF
TGTGCCAGCAGCCCAATTGACAGGGGGGTCGAGCAGTACTTC
>few|TRBV30|TRBJ2-3|.
CAWSGQRRTDTQYF
TGTGCCTGGAGTGGACAGCGACGCACAGATACGCAGTATTTT
>.|TRBV2|TRBJ2-5|.
CASSDPGAGETQYF
TGTGCCAGCAGTGACCCGGGAGCAGGAGAGACCCAGTACTTC
>once|TRBV7-7|TRBJ2-5|.
CASSPDRQETQYF
TGTGCTAGCAGCCCCGACAGGCAAGAGACCCAGTACTTC
>.|TRBV28|TRBJ2-7|.
CASSFQGSGEQYF
TGTGCCAGCAGTTTCCAGGGCAGTGGGGAGCAGTACTTC
>.|TRBV27|TRBJ1-6|TRBD1
CASTHRGDRGRSPLHF
TGTGCCAGCACTCACCGAGGGGACAGGGGTCGTTCACCCCTCCACTTT
>.|TRBV19|TRBJ2-1|.
CASSINLGQEQFF
TGTGCCAGTAGTATTAACCTCGGACAGGAGCAGTTCTTC
>.|TRBV3-1/TRBV3-2|TRBJ1-6|TRBD1
CASSLEGTGKSPLHF
TGTGCCAGCAGCCTAGAGGGGACAGGCAAATCACCCCTCCACTTT
>.|TRBV6-5|TRBJ2-7|TRBD2
CASRGTSGRVEQYF
TGTGCCAGCAGAGGGACTAGCGGGAGGGTCGAGCAGTACTTC
>.|TRBV5-5|TRBJ2-2|.
CASSFGLLNTGELFF
TGTGCCAGCAGCTTCGGACTGCTGAACACCGGGGAGCTGTTTTTT
>.|TRBV2|TRBJ2-2|TRBD1
CASSGQGSTGELFF
TGTGCCAGCAGCGGACAGGGGAGCACCGGGGAGCTGTTTTTT
>.|TRBV18|TRBJ2-2|TRBD2
CASLPGGRDTGELFF
TGTGCCAGCTTACCGGGGGGACGCGACACCGGGGAGCTGTTTTTT
>.|TRBV7-2|TRBJ2-3|TRBD1
CASSWKTGRTDTQYF
TGTGCCAGCAGCTGGAAGACAGGGCGCACAGATACGCAGTATTTT
>.|TRBV7-2|TRBJ2-1|.
CASTLGTQGYNEQFF
TGTGCCAGCACCCTGGGCACCCAAGGATACAATGAGCAGTTCTTC
>.|TRBV5-1|TRBJ2-2|TRBD2
CASSRASTSAGTGELFF
TGCGCCAGCAGCCGCGCATCTACTAGCGCCGGCACCGGGGAGCTGTTTTTT
>.|TRBV19|TRBJ2-3|TRBD1
CASRNPGGGDTQYF
TGTGCCAGTAGGAACCCAGGGGGCGGAGATACGCAGTATTTT
>.|TRBV7-2|TRBJ2-7|.
CASRRQATYEQYF
TGTGCCAGCAGGAGACAGGCGACCTACGAGCAGTACTTC
>.|TRBV6-2/TRBV6-3|TRBJ2-3|.
CASSYKGGQGTDTQYF
TGTGCCAGCAGTTACAAAGGCGGGCAGGGCACAGATACGCAGTATTTT
>.|TRBV28|TRBJ2-1|TRBD2
CASSTISGRARNEQFF
TGTGCCAGCAGTACAATAAGCGGGAGGGCCCGTAATGAGCAGTTCTTC
>.|TRBV4-2|TRBJ1-6|TRBD1
CASSQVNGGQGYNSPLHF
TGTGCCAGCAGCCAAGTAAATGGGGGACAGGGATATAATTCACCCCTCCACTTT
>.|TRBV7-8|TRBJ2-7|TRBD1
CASSDRQGSYEQYF
TGTGCCAGCAGCGACCGACAGGGCTCCTACGAGCAGTACTTC
>.|TRBV27|TRBJ2-5|TRBD1
CASSRTGSETQYF
TGTGCCAGCAGTCGGACAGGGAGTGAGACCCAGTACTTC
>.|TRBV4-2|TRBJ1-2|TRBD1
CASSQEAGGGNYGYTF
TGTGCCAGCAGCCAAGAAGCGGGAGGGGGCAACTATGGCTACACCTTC
>.|TRBV7-2|TRBJ1-1|TRBD1
CASRGQGMNTEAFF
TGTGCCAGCAGGGGACAGGGGATGAACACTGAAGCTTTCTTT
>.|TRBV4-1|TRBJ1-4|.
CASSQDGTSNEKLFF
TGCGCCAGCAGCCAAGATGGGACAAGTAATGAAAAACTGTTTTTT
>.|TRBV27|TRBJ2-7|.
CASSLYFGVSEEQYF
TGTGCCAGCAGTCTATACTTCGGGGTGAGCGAGGAGCAGTACTTC
>few|TRBV18|TRBJ1-1|.
CASSPGGRGGEAFF
TGTGCCAGCTCACCAGGAGGGAGGGGAGGTGAAGCTTTCTTT
>.|TRBV4-1|TRBJ2-7|TRBD2
CASSQGPSGISYEQYF
TGCGCCAGCAGCCAAGGCCCTAGCGGGATCTCCTACGAGCAGTACTTC
>few|TRBV19|TRBJ2-5|.
CASSLLVGGRETQYF
TGTGCCAGTAGTCTACTCGTAGGGGGTCGAGAGACCCAGTACTTC
>.|TRBV19|TRBJ2-3|TRBD2
CASSPGTSGTDTQYF
TGTGCCAGTAGCCCCGGGACTAGCGGCACAGATACGCAGTATTTT
>.|TRBV7-2|TRBJ1-2|.
CASSLAGFGYGYTF
TGTGCCAGCAGCTTAGCCGGGTTCGGCTATGGCTACACCTTC
>.|TRBV9|TRBJ1-2|.
CASSVAPERGNYGYTF
TGTGCCAGCAGCGTAGCCCCCGAGCGGGGTAACTATGGCTACACCTTC
>.|TRBV28|TRBJ1-5|TRBD1
CASNRGSRNQPQHF
TGTGCCAGCAACAGGGGTTCGCGCAATCAGCCCCAGCATTTT
>.|TRBV4-3|TRBJ1-4|.
CASSQVSTGENEKLFF
TGCGCCAGCAGCCAAGTCTCGACAGGAGAAAATGAAAAACTGTTTTTT
>.|TRBV4-3|TRBJ1-2|.
CASSQAPSTSYGYTF
TGCGCCAGCAGCCAAGCACCCAGTACCTCCTATGGCTACACCTTC
>.|TRBV2|TRBJ2-7|.
CASSGSVTTYEQYF
TGTGCCAGCAGTGGGTCAGTTACCACCTACGAGCAGTACTTC
>.|TRBV27|TRBJ2-5|.
CASSLYPGVEEETQYF
TGTGCCAGCAGTTTATACCCGGGGGTGGAGGAAGAGACCCAGTACTTC
>.|TRBV19|TRBJ1-6|TRBD1
CASSTYHRGDNNSPPHF
TGTGCCAGTAGTACTTACCACAGGGGCGACAATAATTCACCCCCCCACTTT
>.|TRBV10-3|TRBJ1-1|TRBD1
CAISEGQGEFLGTEAFF
TGTGCCATCAGCGAGGGACAGGGAGAGTTTCTTGGCACTGAAGCTTTCTTT
>.|TRBV7-2|TRBJ1-2|.
CASSLATNGYTF
TGTGCCAGCAGCTTAGCGACAAATGGCTACACCTTC
>.|TRBV5-4|TRBJ2-3|TRBD2
CASSLESLAGGTQYF
TGTGCCAGCAGCTTGGAGTCACTAGCGGGGGGTACGCAGTATTTT
>few|TRBV5-6|TRBJ1-5|.
CASSSQGGNQPQHF
TGTGCCAGCAGCTCACAGGGTGGTAATCAGCCCCAGCATTTT
>.|TRBV28|TRBJ2-7|TRBD1
CASRAGTGGDEQYF
TGTGCCAGCAGGGCCGGGACAGGGGGCGACGAGCAGTACTTC